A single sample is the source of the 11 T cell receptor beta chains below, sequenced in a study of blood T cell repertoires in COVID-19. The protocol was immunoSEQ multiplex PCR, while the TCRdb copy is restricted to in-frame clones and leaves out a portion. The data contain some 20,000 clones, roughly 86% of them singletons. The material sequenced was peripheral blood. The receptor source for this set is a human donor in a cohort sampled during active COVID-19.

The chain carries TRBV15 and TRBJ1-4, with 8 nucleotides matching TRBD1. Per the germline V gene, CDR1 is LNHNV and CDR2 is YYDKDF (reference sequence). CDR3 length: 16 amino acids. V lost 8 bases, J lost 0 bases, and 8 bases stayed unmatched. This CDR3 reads CATGRDRPATNEKLFF. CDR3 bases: TGTGCCACCGGGAGGGACAGGCCTGCAACTAATGAAAAACTGTTTTTT.

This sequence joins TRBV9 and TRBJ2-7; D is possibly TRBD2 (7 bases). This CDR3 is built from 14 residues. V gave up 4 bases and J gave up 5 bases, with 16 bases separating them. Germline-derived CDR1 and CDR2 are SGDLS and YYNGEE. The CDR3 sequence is CASSPREGGDEQYF. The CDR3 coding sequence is TGTGCCAGCAGCCCGAGGGAGGGGGGGGACGAGCAGTACTTC. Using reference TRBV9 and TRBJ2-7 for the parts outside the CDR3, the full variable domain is DSGVTQTPKHLITATGQRVTLRCSPRSGDLSVYWYQQSLDQGLQFLIQYYNGEERAKGNILERFSAQQFPDLHSELNLSSLELGDSALYFCASSPREGGDEQYFGPGTRLTVT.

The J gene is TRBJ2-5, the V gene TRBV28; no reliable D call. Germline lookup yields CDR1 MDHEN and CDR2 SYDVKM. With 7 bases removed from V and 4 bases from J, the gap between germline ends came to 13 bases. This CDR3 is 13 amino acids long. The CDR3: CASTVTLAETQYF. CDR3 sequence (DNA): TGTGCCAGCACCGTGACTCTGGCAGAGACCCAGTACTTC.

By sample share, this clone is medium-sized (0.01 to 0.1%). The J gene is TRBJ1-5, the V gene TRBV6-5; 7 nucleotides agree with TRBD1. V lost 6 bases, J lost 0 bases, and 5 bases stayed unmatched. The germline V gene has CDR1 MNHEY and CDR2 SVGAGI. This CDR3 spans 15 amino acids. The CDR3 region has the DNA TGTGCCAGCAGGCTGGGACAGAGTAGCAATCAGCCCCAGCATTTT. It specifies CASRLGQSSNQPQHF.

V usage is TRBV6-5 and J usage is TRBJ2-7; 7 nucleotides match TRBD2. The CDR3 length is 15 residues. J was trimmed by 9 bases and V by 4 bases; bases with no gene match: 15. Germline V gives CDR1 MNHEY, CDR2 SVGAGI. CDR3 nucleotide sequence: TGTGCCAGCAGTTCCGTGGCGGGAGAATCGCAAGCGCAGTACTTC. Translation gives CASSSVAGESQAQYF.

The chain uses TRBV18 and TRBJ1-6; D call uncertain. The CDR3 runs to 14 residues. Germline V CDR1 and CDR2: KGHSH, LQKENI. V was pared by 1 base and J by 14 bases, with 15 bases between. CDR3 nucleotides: TGTGCCAGCTCACCACAGGAATCTGGAGAAACCCTCCACTTT. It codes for CASSPQESGETLHF.

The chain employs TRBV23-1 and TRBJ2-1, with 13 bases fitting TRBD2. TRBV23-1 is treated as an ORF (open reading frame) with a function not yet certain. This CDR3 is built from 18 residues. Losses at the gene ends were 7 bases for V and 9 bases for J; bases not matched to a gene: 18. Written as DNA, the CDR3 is TGCGCCAGCAATACTAGCGGGAGGGCCTATAGGGTACGTGGTGAGCAGTTCTTC. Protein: CASNTSGRAYRVRGEQFF.

CDR3: CASSEALRENIQYF. The CDR3 bases are TGTGCCAGCAGTGAAGCGCTTCGGGAAAACATTCAGTACTTC. V is TRBV2 and J is TRBJ2-4; D is undetermined. This CDR3 is built from 14 residues. V lost 0 bases and J lost 5, with 8 bases in between. Germline V gives CDR1 SNHLY, CDR2 FYNNEI.

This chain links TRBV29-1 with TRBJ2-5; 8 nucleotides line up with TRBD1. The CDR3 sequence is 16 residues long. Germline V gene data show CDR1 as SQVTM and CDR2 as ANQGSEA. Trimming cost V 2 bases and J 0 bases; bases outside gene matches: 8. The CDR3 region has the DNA TGCAGCGTTGAACGGCGGACAGGGAGCTACCAAGAGACCCAGTACTTC. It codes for CSVERRTGSYQETQYF.

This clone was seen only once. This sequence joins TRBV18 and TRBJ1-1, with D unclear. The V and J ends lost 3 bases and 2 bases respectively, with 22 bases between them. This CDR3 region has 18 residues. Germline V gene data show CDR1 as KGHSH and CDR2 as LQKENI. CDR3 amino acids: CASSPLASSLGINTEAFF. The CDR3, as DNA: TGTGCCAGCTCACCGTTGGCCTCTAGCCTTGGGATAAACACTGAAGCTTTCTTT.

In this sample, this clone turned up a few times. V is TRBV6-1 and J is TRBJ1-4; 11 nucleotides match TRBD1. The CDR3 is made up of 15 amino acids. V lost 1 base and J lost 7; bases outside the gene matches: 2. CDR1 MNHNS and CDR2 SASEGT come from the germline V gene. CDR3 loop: CASSEGTGGFEKLFF. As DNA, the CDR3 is TGTGCCAGCAGTGAAGGGACAGGGGGCTTTGAAAAACTGTTTTTT.